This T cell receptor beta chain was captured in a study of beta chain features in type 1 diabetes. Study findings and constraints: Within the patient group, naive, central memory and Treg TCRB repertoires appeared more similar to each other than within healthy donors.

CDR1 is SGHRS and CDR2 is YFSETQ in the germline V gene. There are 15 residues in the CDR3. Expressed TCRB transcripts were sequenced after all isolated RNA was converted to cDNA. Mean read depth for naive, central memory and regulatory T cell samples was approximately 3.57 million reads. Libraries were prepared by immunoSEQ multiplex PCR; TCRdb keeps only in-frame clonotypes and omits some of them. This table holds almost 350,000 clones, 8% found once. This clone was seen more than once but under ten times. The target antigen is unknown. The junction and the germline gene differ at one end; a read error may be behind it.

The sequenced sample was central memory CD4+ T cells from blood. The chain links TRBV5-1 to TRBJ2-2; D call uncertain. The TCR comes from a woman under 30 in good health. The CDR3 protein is CAGSAGHGGTGELFF. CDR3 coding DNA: TGCGCCGGCAGTGCAGGTCACGGTGGAACCGGGGAGCTGTTTTTT.